This is a list of T cell receptor beta chains from one sample in a study of T-cell memory formation after mild COVID-19. TCRdb re-derived calls from the 5' RACE reads in MiXCR, one entry per CDR3 protein. The profile shows about 180,000 distinct CDR3 sequences, 18% of them singletons. The sequenced sample consisted of PBMCs or a T cell subset sorted from them (not recorded which). Receptors originate from a man between 18 and 35 years old who had mild COVID-19 (a few samples of this study predate the infection). Cell type and time point are not known. Both conserved end residues are part of each CDR3. The D gene is left open where the match is weak. Clone size is given for some rows only: seen once, a few or many times, or a class if the clone is expanded.

j_gene: TRBJ1-2; d_gene: TRBD1; v_gene: TRBV6-5; abundance: .; CDR3nt: TGTGCCAGCAGTTACAACCGGGACAGGGGACACCTCTCTCGTGGCTACACCTTC; CDR3aa: CASSYNRDRGHLSRGYTF
j_gene: TRBJ1-1; d_gene: .; v_gene: TRBV18; abundance: .; CDR3nt: TGTGCCAGCTCAGGAGACAAGAACACTGAAGCTTTCTTT; CDR3aa: CASSGDKNTEAFF
j_gene: TRBJ2-7; d_gene: .; v_gene: TRBV20-1; abundance: .; CDR3nt: TGCAGTACTACCCCAGGGGGGTACGAGCAGTACTTC; CDR3aa: CSTTPGGYEQYF
j_gene: TRBJ1-5; d_gene: .; v_gene: TRBV7-9; abundance: .; CDR3nt: TGTGCCAGCAGCTTGCTGGACGGCCAGCCCCAGCATTTT; CDR3aa: CASSLLDGQPQHF
j_gene: TRBJ2-7; d_gene: TRBD2; v_gene: TRBV12-3/TRBV12-4; abundance: .; CDR3nt: TGTGCCAGCAGTGAGACTAGCGGGAGCTACGAGCAGTACTTC; CDR3aa: CASSETSGSYEQYF
j_gene: TRBJ1-4; d_gene: TRBD1; v_gene: TRBV5-1; abundance: .; CDR3nt: TGCGCCAGCAGCTTAACAGGGGAGAAACTGTTTTTT; CDR3aa: CASSLTGEKLFF
j_gene: TRBJ2-4; d_gene: TRBD2; v_gene: TRBV9; abundance: .; CDR3nt: TGTGCCAGCAGCCCCGACCCGGGGGGGCAAAACATTCAGTACTTC; CDR3aa: CASSPDPGGQNIQYF
j_gene: TRBJ1-2; d_gene: .; v_gene: TRBV19; abundance: .; CDR3nt: TGTGCCAGTAGTGATCTCGGCAGGGGCAATGGCTACACCTTC; CDR3aa: CASSDLGRGNGYTF
j_gene: TRBJ1-5; d_gene: .; v_gene: TRBV29-1; abundance: .; CDR3nt: TGCAGCGTTATGGTGCAATCAGGGACCCAGCATTTT; CDR3aa: CSVMVQSGTQHF
j_gene: TRBJ2-1; d_gene: TRBD1; v_gene: TRBV12-3/TRBV12-4; abundance: .; CDR3nt: TGTGCCAGCTCTCTACGGGACAGGAATTACAATGAGCAGTTCTTC; CDR3aa: CASSLRDRNYNEQFF
j_gene: TRBJ1-2; d_gene: .; v_gene: TRBV27; abundance: .; CDR3nt: TGTGCCAGCAGACAGACAGCGAGGTTAGGTGGCTACACCTTC; CDR3aa: CASRQTARLGGYTF
j_gene: TRBJ2-7; d_gene: TRBD1; v_gene: TRBV20-1; abundance: few; CDR3nt: TGCAGTGCTGGAGGACAGGGGGTTTACGAGCAGTACTTC; CDR3aa: CSAGGQGVYEQYF
j_gene: TRBJ2-1; d_gene: TRBD1; v_gene: TRBV5-1; abundance: .; CDR3nt: TGCGCCACCACGAGAACGACCGGGACAGGGAGCAATGAGCAGTTCTTC; CDR3aa: CATTRTTGTGSNEQFF
j_gene: TRBJ2-1; d_gene: TRBD2; v_gene: TRBV11-2; abundance: many; CDR3nt: TGTGCCAGCAGCCTTCTCGCCGGGACTAGCCGCAATGAGCAGTTCTTC; CDR3aa: CASSLLAGTSRNEQFF
j_gene: TRBJ2-5; d_gene: .; v_gene: TRBV6-5; abundance: .; CDR3nt: TGTGCCAGCAGTTACTCGAGATTCGAATTACAAGAGACCCAGTACTTC; CDR3aa: CASSYSRFELQETQYF
j_gene: TRBJ2-5; d_gene: TRBD2; v_gene: TRBV7-2; abundance: .; CDR3nt: TGTGCCAGCAGTTTACAGCGGGGGGAGGAGGAGACCCAGTACTTC; CDR3aa: CASSLQRGEEETQYF
j_gene: TRBJ2-7; d_gene: .; v_gene: TRBV5-8; abundance: few; CDR3nt: TGTGCCAGCAGCCATAATCCCTACGAGCAGTACTTC; CDR3aa: CASSHNPYEQYF
j_gene: TRBJ2-1; d_gene: .; v_gene: TRBV13; abundance: few; CDR3nt: TGTGCCAGCAGCCCCTCTTCAGGCGGACGTGGTGTCTTC; CDR3aa: CASSPSSGGRGVF
j_gene: TRBJ1-1; d_gene: .; v_gene: TRBV7-2; abundance: few; CDR3nt: TGTGCCAGCAGCTTAGATCCAGGGCCCGCCACTGAAGCTTTCTTT; CDR3aa: CASSLDPGPATEAFF
j_gene: TRBJ2-3; d_gene: TRBD1; v_gene: TRBV15; abundance: once; CDR3nt: TGTGCCACCAGCAGAGCCCGGGACAGGGGAGGAGATACGCAGTATTTT; CDR3aa: CATSRARDRGGDTQYF
j_gene: TRBJ2-3; d_gene: .; v_gene: TRBV27; abundance: .; CDR3nt: TGTGCCAGCAGTCCAGTCGTAGCGGCCACAGATACGCAGTATTTT; CDR3aa: CASSPVVAATDTQYF
j_gene: TRBJ2-3; d_gene: .; v_gene: TRBV7-6; abundance: once; CDR3nt: TGTGCCAGCAGCTTAGCCCCTAGAAGTTCGACAGATACGCAGTATTTT; CDR3aa: CASSLAPRSSTDTQYF
j_gene: TRBJ2-2; d_gene: .; v_gene: TRBV5-1; abundance: .; CDR3nt: TGCGCCAGCAGCATGGAGGGGGCCCTATGGAGCACCGGGGAGCTGTTTTTT; CDR3aa: CASSMEGALWSTGELFF
j_gene: TRBJ2-2; d_gene: .; v_gene: TRBV7-9; abundance: many; CDR3nt: TGTGCCAGCAGCCCCCGGCCCGAGCGGGGGGAGCTGTTTTTT; CDR3aa: CASSPRPERGELFF
j_gene: TRBJ2-3; d_gene: .; v_gene: TRBV20-1; abundance: .; CDR3nt: TGCAGTGCGACCCCTGTGGAAGGATACTCACCTACGCAGTATTTT; CDR3aa: CSATPVEGYSPTQYF
j_gene: TRBJ1-2; d_gene: .; v_gene: TRBV10-2; abundance: few; CDR3nt: TGCGCCAGCAGTGATACCCAGCCGGACTATGGCTACACCTTC; CDR3aa: CASSDTQPDYGYTF
j_gene: TRBJ2-5; d_gene: TRBD2; v_gene: TRBV10-3; abundance: .; CDR3nt: TGTGCCATCAGTGACTTGGGACTAGGCCAAGAGACCCAGTACTTC; CDR3aa: CAISDLGLGQETQYF
j_gene: TRBJ1-3; d_gene: .; v_gene: TRBV7-2; abundance: few; CDR3nt: TGTGCCAGCAGCGCAACAGGGAGCGCCGGAAACACCATATATTTT; CDR3aa: CASSATGSAGNTIYF
j_gene: TRBJ1-6; d_gene: .; v_gene: TRBV12-3/TRBV12-4; abundance: .; CDR3nt: TGTGCCAGCAGTCTCGAGGGGGTCGGGTCACCCCTCCACTTT; CDR3aa: CASSLEGVGSPLHF
j_gene: TRBJ2-1; d_gene: .; v_gene: TRBV12-3/TRBV12-4; abundance: .; CDR3nt: TGTGCCAGCAGTTCGGGACTGACCGGTGGTGAGCAGTTCTTC; CDR3aa: CASSSGLTGGEQFF
j_gene: TRBJ2-2; d_gene: TRBD1; v_gene: TRBV4-2; abundance: few; CDR3nt: TGTGCCAGCAGGCCGAGAGTCCCGGGACAGGTGTATACGAACACCGGGGAGCTGTTTTTT; CDR3aa: CASRPRVPGQVYTNTGELFF
j_gene: TRBJ1-2; d_gene: .; v_gene: TRBV24-1; abundance: .; CDR3nt: TGTGCCACCAGTGCCCAGGGTGGCTACACCTTC; CDR3aa: CATSAQGGYTF
j_gene: TRBJ2-4; d_gene: .; v_gene: TRBV5-7; abundance: .; CDR3nt: TGTGCCAGGAGGGGTTTAGCCAAAAACATTCAGTACTTC; CDR3aa: CARRGLAKNIQYF
j_gene: TRBJ2-1; d_gene: TRBD2; v_gene: TRBV5-1; abundance: .; CDR3nt: TGCGCCAGCAGCCAGACTAAGGGACTAGCGGTCACGATTGAGCAGTTCTTC; CDR3aa: CASSQTKGLAVTIEQFF
j_gene: TRBJ1-2; d_gene: .; v_gene: TRBV27; abundance: .; CDR3nt: TGTGCCAGCAGGGAGGGGGTACGAGGCTACACCTTC; CDR3aa: CASREGVRGYTF
j_gene: TRBJ1-1; d_gene: .; v_gene: TRBV7-2; abundance: few; CDR3nt: TGTGCCAGCAGCTTAAGGCGGATGAACACTGAAGCTTTCTTT; CDR3aa: CASSLRRMNTEAFF
j_gene: TRBJ2-5; d_gene: .; v_gene: TRBV5-6; abundance: few; CDR3nt: TGTGCCAGCAGCATAGTAGGGAGGCAAGAGACCCAGTACTTC; CDR3aa: CASSIVGRQETQYF
j_gene: TRBJ1-1; d_gene: TRBD1; v_gene: TRBV27; abundance: few; CDR3nt: TGTGCCAGCAGTAAATGGGACAGGGTGAACACTGAAGCTTTCTTT; CDR3aa: CASSKWDRVNTEAFF
j_gene: TRBJ1-4; d_gene: .; v_gene: TRBV27; abundance: .; CDR3nt: TGTGCCAGCAGTTTTGTCACGGGGATCGGGGAAAAACTGTTTTTT; CDR3aa: CASSFVTGIGEKLFF
j_gene: TRBJ1-4; d_gene: TRBD1; v_gene: TRBV2; abundance: .; CDR3nt: TGTGCCAGCAGGGGGACAGGGGGCGATGAAAAACTGTTTTTT; CDR3aa: CASRGTGGDEKLFF
j_gene: TRBJ2-7; d_gene: .; v_gene: TRBV12-3/TRBV12-4; abundance: .; CDR3nt: TGTGCCAGCAGCGGGCGGGCATCGGAGCGACACGAGCAGTACTTC; CDR3aa: CASSGRASERHEQYF
j_gene: TRBJ2-1; d_gene: .; v_gene: TRBV12-3/TRBV12-4; abundance: many; CDR3nt: TGTGCCAGCAGAGAGCGAAATGAGCAGTTCTTC; CDR3aa: CASRERNEQFF
j_gene: TRBJ1-1; d_gene: .; v_gene: TRBV12-3/TRBV12-4; abundance: many; CDR3nt: TGTGCCAGCGCCACGGACACTGAAGCTTTCTTT; CDR3aa: CASATDTEAFF
j_gene: TRBJ2-1; d_gene: .; v_gene: TRBV7-2; abundance: few; CDR3nt: TGTGCCAGCAGCTTGCGCAGCTCCTACAATGAGCAGTTCTTC; CDR3aa: CASSLRSSYNEQFF
j_gene: TRBJ2-3; d_gene: .; v_gene: TRBV18; abundance: .; CDR3nt: TGTGCCAGCTCACCGACCTTGGACACAGATACGCAGTATTTT; CDR3aa: CASSPTLDTDTQYF
j_gene: TRBJ2-1; d_gene: .; v_gene: TRBV11-2; abundance: .; CDR3nt: TGTGCCAGCAGCTTACTTCGGGGGCCAAGGGAGCAGTTCTTC; CDR3aa: CASSLLRGPREQFF
j_gene: TRBJ2-3; d_gene: .; v_gene: TRBV27; abundance: many; CDR3nt: TGTGCCAGCAGTTTATCACAGAGCACAGATACGCAGTATTTT; CDR3aa: CASSLSQSTDTQYF
j_gene: TRBJ2-3; d_gene: .; v_gene: TRBV7-9; abundance: many; CDR3nt: TGTGCCAGCAGCTCTGGGGGCGGCACAGATACGCAGTATTTT; CDR3aa: CASSSGGGTDTQYF